This TCR beta chain was profiled in a study of blood T cell repertoires in COVID-19. All enrollees were roughly 18 to 95 years old and from fewer than 30 US areas. Per the original data handling: Amplification from reference gene primers served as the basis for estimated nucleated cell counts. Sequencing used immunoSEQ multiplex PCR; TCRdb keeps in-frame clones, though not all of them. The V and J calls and the clone size are those of that table, but D and trimming were determined from the DNA. Of about 210,000 clones listed, roughly 77% are singletons. Sequenced: PBMCs or T cells enriched from blood (not recorded which). This sequence originates from a man aged 35 to 55 who had recovered from COVID-19.

The CDR3, as DNA: TGTGCCAGCAGTTCAACGGCAGGGAAGAACACTGAAGCTTTCTTT. Its translation is CASSSTAGKNTEAFF. The rearrangement joins TRBV6-5 to TRBJ1-1, with a tentative D call TRBD1 (5 bases). The CDR3 covers 15 residues. CDR1 is MNHEY, CDR2 SVGAGI, per germline. Trimming pared 4 bases from V and 1 base from J, leaving 13 bases between.